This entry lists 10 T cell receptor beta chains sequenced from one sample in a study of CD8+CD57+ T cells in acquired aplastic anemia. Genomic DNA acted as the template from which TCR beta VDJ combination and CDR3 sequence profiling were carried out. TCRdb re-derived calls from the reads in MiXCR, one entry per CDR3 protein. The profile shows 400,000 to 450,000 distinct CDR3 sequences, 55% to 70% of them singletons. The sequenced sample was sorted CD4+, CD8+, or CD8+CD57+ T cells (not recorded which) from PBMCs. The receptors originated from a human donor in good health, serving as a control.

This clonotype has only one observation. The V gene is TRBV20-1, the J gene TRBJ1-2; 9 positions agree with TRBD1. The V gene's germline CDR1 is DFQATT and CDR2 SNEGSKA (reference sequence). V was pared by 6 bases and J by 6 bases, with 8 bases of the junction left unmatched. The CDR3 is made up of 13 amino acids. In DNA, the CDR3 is TGCAGTGCGAGAACCGGGACAGGGCATGGCTACACCTTC. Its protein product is CSARTGTGHGYTF.

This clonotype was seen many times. CDR3 nucleotide sequence: TGTGCCAGCAGCTGGGGGGGGAGGACAGAAGCTTTCTTT. Translating it yields CASSWGGRTEAFF. This chain uses TRBV7-3 with TRBJ1-1, with TRBD1 as a possible D gene (5 bases). The CDR3 has 13 amino acids. V was clipped by 4 bases and J by 8 bases, with 14 bases between them. Germline CDR1 is SGHTA and CDR2 is FQGTGA. Full variable domain (missing parts from reference TRBV7-3 and TRBJ1-1): GAGVSQTPSNKVTEKGKYVELRCDPISGHTALYWYRQSLGQGPEFLIYFQGTGAADDSGLPNDRFFAVRPEGSVSTLKIQRTERGDSAVYLCASSWGGRTEAFFGQGTRLTVV.

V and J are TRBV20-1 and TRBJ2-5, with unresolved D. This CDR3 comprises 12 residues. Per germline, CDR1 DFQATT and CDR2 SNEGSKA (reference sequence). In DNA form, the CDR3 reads TGCAGCTGTGCTCCTATAATTCACCCCCAGTACTTC. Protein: CSCAPIIHPQYF.

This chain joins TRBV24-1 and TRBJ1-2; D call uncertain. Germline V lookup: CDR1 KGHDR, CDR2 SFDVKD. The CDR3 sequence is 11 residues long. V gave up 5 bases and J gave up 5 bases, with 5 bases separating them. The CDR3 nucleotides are TGTGCCACCAGTGTAGGATATGGCTACACCTTC. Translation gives CATSVGYGYTF.

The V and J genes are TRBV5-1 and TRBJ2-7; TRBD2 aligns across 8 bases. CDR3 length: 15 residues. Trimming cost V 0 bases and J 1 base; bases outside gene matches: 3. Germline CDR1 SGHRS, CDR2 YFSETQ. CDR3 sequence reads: CASSLAGGPSYEQYF. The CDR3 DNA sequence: TGCGCCAGCAGCTTGGCGGGGGGGCCGTCCTACGAGCAGTACTTC.

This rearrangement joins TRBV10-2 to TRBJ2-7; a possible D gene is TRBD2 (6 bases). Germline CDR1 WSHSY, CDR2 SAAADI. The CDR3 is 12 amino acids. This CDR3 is CGGTGRSREQYF. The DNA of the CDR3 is TGCGGCGGAACCGGGAGATCGCGCGAGCAGTACTTC.

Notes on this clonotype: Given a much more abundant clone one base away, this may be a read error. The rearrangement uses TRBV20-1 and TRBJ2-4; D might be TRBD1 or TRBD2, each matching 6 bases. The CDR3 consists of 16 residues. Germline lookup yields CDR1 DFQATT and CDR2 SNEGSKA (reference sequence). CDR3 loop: CSARGGAGLAKNTQYF. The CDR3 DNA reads TGCAGTGCTAGAGGGGGGGCGGGGCTAGCCAAAAACACTCAGTACTTC.

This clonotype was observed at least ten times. The CDR3 sequence is CASSLVGGHVEKLFF. The CDR3 coding sequence is TGTGCCAGCAGCTTAGTCGGGGGGCATGTTGAAAAACTGTTTTTT. The rearrangement uses TRBV11-2 and TRBJ1-4; D possibly corresponds to TRBD1 (6 bases). CDR1 and CDR2 (germline): SGHAT, FQNNGV. The length of the CDR3 is 15 residues. The V and J ends lost 1 base and 7 bases respectively, with 13 bases between them.

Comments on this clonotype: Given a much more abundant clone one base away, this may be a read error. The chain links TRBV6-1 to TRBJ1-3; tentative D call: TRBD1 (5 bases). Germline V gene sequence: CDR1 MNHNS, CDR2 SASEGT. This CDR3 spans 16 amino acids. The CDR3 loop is CACSPMGRTSGNTIYF. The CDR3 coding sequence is TGTGCCTGCAGTCCCATGGGACGTACTTCTGGAAACACCATATATTTT.

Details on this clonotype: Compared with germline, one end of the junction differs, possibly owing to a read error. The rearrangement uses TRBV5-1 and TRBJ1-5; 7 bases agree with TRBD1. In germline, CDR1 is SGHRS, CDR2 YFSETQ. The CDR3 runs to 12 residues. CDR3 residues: CASSFGTENQHF. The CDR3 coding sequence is TGTGCCAGCAGCTTTGGGACAGAGAACCAGCATTTT.